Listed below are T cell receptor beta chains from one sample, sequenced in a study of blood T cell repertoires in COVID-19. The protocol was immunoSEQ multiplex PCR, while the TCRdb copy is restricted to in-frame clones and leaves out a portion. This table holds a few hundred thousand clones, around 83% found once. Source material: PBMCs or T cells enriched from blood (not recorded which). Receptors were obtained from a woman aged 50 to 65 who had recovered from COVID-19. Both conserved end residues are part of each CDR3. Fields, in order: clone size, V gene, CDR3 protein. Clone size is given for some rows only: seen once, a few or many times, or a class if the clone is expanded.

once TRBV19 CASSIMGQYTGELFF
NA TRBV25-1 CASFPTGDCGKLFF
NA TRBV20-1 CSASGYRSNEKLFF
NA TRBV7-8 CASSDRPTEAFF
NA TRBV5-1 CASSETGTYEQYF
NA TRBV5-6 CASSSLAGDSEQFF
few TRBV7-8 CASSEDRGTGQPQHF
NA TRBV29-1 CSVPLPSAPYNEQFF
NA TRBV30 CAWSAQGVRSTEAFF
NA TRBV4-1 CASRQSGSGTDTQYF
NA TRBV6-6 CASRYQGTLHF
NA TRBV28 CASSSRDRAPEQYF
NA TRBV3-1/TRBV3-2 CASSPLWGGANTEAFF
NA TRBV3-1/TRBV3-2 CASSATSGGAGTQYF
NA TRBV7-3 CASSSQASTEQFF
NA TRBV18 CASSRQDLNTEAFF
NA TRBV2 CASSLQGAYEQYF
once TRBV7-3 CASSSTGGTQYF
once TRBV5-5 CASSQGQTLMNTEAFF
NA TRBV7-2 CASSSPGGWETQYF
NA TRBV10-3 CAISDHRDRVENTIYF
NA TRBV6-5 CASSYSGALSYEQYF
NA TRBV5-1 CASSLQQAGTDTQYF